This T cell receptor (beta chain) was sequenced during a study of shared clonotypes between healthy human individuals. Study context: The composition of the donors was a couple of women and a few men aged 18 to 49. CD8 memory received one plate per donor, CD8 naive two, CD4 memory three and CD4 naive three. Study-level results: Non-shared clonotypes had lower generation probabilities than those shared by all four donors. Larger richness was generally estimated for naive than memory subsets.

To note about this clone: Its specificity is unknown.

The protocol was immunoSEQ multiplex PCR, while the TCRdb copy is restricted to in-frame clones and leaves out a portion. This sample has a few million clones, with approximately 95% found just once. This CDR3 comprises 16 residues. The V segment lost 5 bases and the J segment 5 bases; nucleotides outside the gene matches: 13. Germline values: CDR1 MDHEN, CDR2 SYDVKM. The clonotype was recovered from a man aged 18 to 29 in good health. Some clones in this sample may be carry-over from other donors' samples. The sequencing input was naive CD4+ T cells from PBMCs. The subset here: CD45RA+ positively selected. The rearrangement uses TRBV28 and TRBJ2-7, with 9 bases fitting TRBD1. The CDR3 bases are TGTGCCAGCAGTGGAACCGGGACAGGGACCATTGACGAGCAGTACTTC. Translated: CASSGTGTGTIDEQYF.